Described below is a single T cell receptor (beta chain) sequence and its context. There is no known antigen for this receptor. No per-base quality is available; no much larger clone lies one base away. Trimming removed 7 bases from V and 0 bases from J, leaving 10 bases between the germline ends. CDR1 and CDR2, looked up from the germline V gene, are SGHAT and FQNNGV. The CDR3 sequence holds 13 residues, the cysteine and phenylalanine included. Of the read, only the CDR3 DNA is kept; its 39 bases are in frame from base 1. The sample belongs to a study of technical replicates of blood from a few donors (dated by TCRdb to between 2016 and 2019). Preparation of the library involved the immunoSEQ multiplex PCR assay. TCRdb re-hosts the immuneACCESS table, in-frame sequences only. Its copies lack some clones; in the studies checked, an unresolved V gene accounts for under half of them, and the cause for the rest is not known. This sample gives more than 75,000 clones in total; about 95% of them show up just once. 0.35% to 0.4% of the sample lies in the top ten.

The sequence was collected from a human donor in good health. Input material: T cells isolated from PBMCs. This sequence uses TRBV11-2 and TRBJ2-7; the D gene assignment is ambiguous. This receptor has the CDR3 CASKARYSYEQYF. The nucleotides read TGTGCCAGCAAAGCGCGGTACTCCTACGAGCAGTACTTC.